This is a list of T cell receptor beta chains from one sample in a study of T-cell reconstitution after alpha-beta-depleted transplantation in children. TCRdb itself ran the PCR reads through MiXCR, one entry per CDR3 protein. Of a few hundred thousand distinct CDR3 sequences in the sample, over 40% were seen once. Material: PBMCs, obtained before TCRalphabeta/CD19-depleted stem cell transplant. The receptors come from a girl aged 2-10 years with aplastic anemia, due to receive a stem cell transplant. CDR3s include the opening cysteine and the closing phenylalanine or tryptophan. The D gene is left open where the match is weak. Clone sizes are given selectively: once, few, many, or a class where the clone is expanded.

d_call: TRBD1
v_call: TRBV14
clone_size: .
j_call: TRBJ1-2
cdr3_aa: CASKKGQGGGYTF
cdr3_nt: TGTGCCAGCAAAAAAGGACAGGGAGGAGGCTACACCTTC

d_call: .
v_call: TRBV7-8
clone_size: .
j_call: TRBJ2-2
cdr3_aa: CASSLALPATGELFF
cdr3_nt: TGTGCCAGCAGCTTAGCGCTGCCTGCCACCGGGGAGCTGTTTTTT

d_call: .
v_call: TRBV27
clone_size: few
j_call: TRBJ2-7
cdr3_aa: CASSPMGLGTYEQYF
cdr3_nt: TGTGCCAGCAGTCCGATGGGGCTCGGGACCTACGAGCAGTACTTC

d_call: TRBD1
v_call: TRBV7-2
clone_size: many
j_call: TRBJ1-4
cdr3_aa: CASSFRSGGQGKLFF
cdr3_nt: TGTGCCAGCAGCTTCCGATCAGGGGGCCAAGGAAAACTGTTTTTT

d_call: .
v_call: TRBV28
clone_size: .
j_call: TRBJ2-3
cdr3_aa: CASSLGTLADTQYF
cdr3_nt: TGTGCCAGCAGTTTGGGGACACTGGCGGATACGCAGTATTTT

d_call: .
v_call: TRBV5-6
clone_size: .
j_call: TRBJ2-7
cdr3_aa: CASSLKMAEQYF
cdr3_nt: TGTGCCAGCAGCTTGAAAATGGCGGAGCAGTACTTC

d_call: .
v_call: TRBV5-5
clone_size: .
j_call: TRBJ2-7
cdr3_aa: CASSQTRGSGYEQYF
cdr3_nt: TGTGCCAGCAGCCAAACTAGGGGGAGCGGCTACGAGCAGTACTTC

d_call: .
v_call: TRBV20-1
clone_size: .
j_call: TRBJ2-1
cdr3_aa: CSAREKSSYNEQFF
cdr3_nt: TGCAGTGCTCGAGAGAAAAGCTCCTACAATGAGCAGTTCTTC

d_call: .
v_call: TRBV28
clone_size: .
j_call: TRBJ1-2
cdr3_aa: CASSLPRATNYGYTF
cdr3_nt: TGTGCCAGCAGTTTACCTAGGGCAACTAACTATGGCTACACCTTC

d_call: TRBD1
v_call: TRBV5-6
clone_size: few
j_call: TRBJ1-6
cdr3_aa: CASSFGTGPAPLHF
cdr3_nt: TGTGCCAGCAGCTTCGGGACAGGGCCTGCACCCCTCCACTTT

d_call: TRBD1
v_call: TRBV4-1
clone_size: .
j_call: TRBJ1-2
cdr3_aa: CASSQATTGDYGYTF
cdr3_nt: TGCGCCAGCAGCCAAGCTACTACAGGGGACTATGGCTACACCTTC

d_call: .
v_call: TRBV27
clone_size: .
j_call: TRBJ1-1
cdr3_aa: CASSRRGGNTEAFF
cdr3_nt: TGTGCCAGCTCGAGGCGGGGTGGGAACACTGAAGCTTTCTTT

d_call: TRBD1
v_call: TRBV20-1
clone_size: .
j_call: TRBJ1-5
cdr3_aa: CSSTGGNSNQPQHF
cdr3_nt: TGCAGTTCTACAGGGGGCAATAGCAATCAGCCCCAGCATTTT

d_call: TRBD2
v_call: TRBV4-1
clone_size: .
j_call: TRBJ2-5
cdr3_aa: CASSRNSGGDGETQYF
cdr3_nt: TGCGCCAGCAGCCGGAATAGCGGGGGGGATGGAGAGACCCAGTACTTC

d_call: TRBD2
v_call: TRBV6-2/TRBV6-3
clone_size: .
j_call: TRBJ2-7
cdr3_aa: CASGTSGTIVDEQYF
cdr3_nt: TGTGCCAGCGGGACTAGCGGGACGATCGTGGACGAGCAGTACTTC

d_call: .
v_call: TRBV7-2
clone_size: many
j_call: TRBJ2-1
cdr3_aa: CASSFLGRQGLFNEQFF
cdr3_nt: TGTGCCAGCAGCTTCCTGGGACGGCAGGGCCTTTTCAATGAGCAGTTCTTC

d_call: TRBD1
v_call: TRBV7-9
clone_size: .
j_call: TRBJ1-2
cdr3_aa: CASSLVGQGNYGYTF
cdr3_nt: TGTGCCAGCAGCTTAGTGGGACAGGGGAACTATGGCTACACCTTC

d_call: .
v_call: TRBV7-2
clone_size: many
j_call: TRBJ2-1
cdr3_aa: CASSLGAPGASNEQFF
cdr3_nt: TGTGCCAGCAGCTTAGGGGCCCCCGGGGCGAGCAATGAGCAGTTCTTC

d_call: .
v_call: TRBV18
clone_size: .
j_call: TRBJ1-5
cdr3_aa: CASSPSFREVGTGYQPQHF
cdr3_nt: TGTGCCAGCTCACCCTCGTTTAGAGAAGTCGGGACGGGCTATCAGCCCCAGCATTTT

d_call: .
v_call: TRBV20-1
clone_size: .
j_call: TRBJ2-3
cdr3_aa: CSPKDPAADTQYF
cdr3_nt: TGCAGTCCTAAAGATCCAGCGGCAGATACGCAGTATTTT

d_call: .
v_call: TRBV7-2
clone_size: .
j_call: TRBJ2-6
cdr3_aa: CASSLHRNSGANVLTF
cdr3_nt: TGTGCCAGCAGCTTACACAGAAACTCTGGGGCCAACGTCCTGACTTTC

d_call: .
v_call: TRBV12-3/TRBV12-4
clone_size: few
j_call: TRBJ1-2
cdr3_aa: CASTSGTDYGYTF
cdr3_nt: TGTGCCAGCACCTCCGGGACGGACTATGGCTACACCTTC

d_call: .
v_call: TRBV29-1
clone_size: once
j_call: TRBJ2-1
cdr3_aa: CSVGGLEQFF
cdr3_nt: TGCAGCGTTGGTGGGCTTGAGCAGTTCTTC

d_call: .
v_call: TRBV5-1
clone_size: many
j_call: TRBJ2-5
cdr3_aa: CASSLADRVETQYF
cdr3_nt: TGCGCCAGCAGCTTGGCCGATAGGGTTGAGACCCAGTACTTC

d_call: TRBD2
v_call: TRBV20-1
clone_size: .
j_call: TRBJ2-3
cdr3_aa: CSAGPSGGGTDTQYF
cdr3_nt: TGCAGTGCTGGGCCTAGCGGGGGCGGCACAGATACGCAGTATTTT

d_call: TRBD2
v_call: TRBV5-1
clone_size: many
j_call: TRBJ2-3
cdr3_aa: CASSPGTSWTDTQYF
cdr3_nt: TGCGCCAGCAGCCCGGGGACTAGCTGGACGGATACGCAGTATTTT

d_call: .
v_call: TRBV7-8
clone_size: .
j_call: TRBJ2-3
cdr3_aa: CASSLISATSTDTQYF
cdr3_nt: TGTGCCAGCAGCTTAATTAGCGCCACCAGCACAGATACGCAGTATTTT

d_call: .
v_call: TRBV18
clone_size: .
j_call: TRBJ1-2
cdr3_aa: CASSPGRDYGYTF
cdr3_nt: TGTGCCAGCTCACCGGGCAGGGACTATGGCTACACCTTC

d_call: .
v_call: TRBV28
clone_size: many
j_call: TRBJ1-4
cdr3_aa: CASSSPRGPATNEKLFF
cdr3_nt: TGTGCCAGCAGTTCCCCTCGGGGCCCTGCAACTAATGAAAAACTGTTTTTT

d_call: TRBD2
v_call: TRBV29-1
clone_size: .
j_call: TRBJ2-5
cdr3_aa: CSVAGGGDQETQYF
cdr3_nt: TGCAGCGTTGCTGGCGGGGGAGATCAAGAGACCCAGTACTTC

d_call: TRBD1
v_call: TRBV6-5
clone_size: .
j_call: TRBJ1-1
cdr3_aa: CASSYDRGVDTEAFF
cdr3_nt: TGTGCCAGCAGTTACGACAGGGGCGTAGACACTGAAGCTTTCTTT

d_call: .
v_call: TRBV5-1
clone_size: .
j_call: TRBJ2-7
cdr3_aa: CASSLGPSGAYEQYF
cdr3_nt: TGCGCCAGCAGCTTGGGGCCCTCCGGAGCCTACGAGCAGTACTTC

d_call: TRBD1
v_call: TRBV20-1
clone_size: .
j_call: TRBJ2-1
cdr3_aa: CSARAETGANRGRYNEQFF
cdr3_nt: TGCAGTGCTAGAGCCGAAACCGGGGCTAACAGGGGCCGTTACAATGAGCAGTTCTTC

d_call: .
v_call: TRBV3-1
clone_size: many
j_call: TRBJ2-2
cdr3_aa: CASSHAIPGELFF
cdr3_nt: TGTGCCAGCAGCCACGCTATACCCGGGGAGCTGTTTTTT

d_call: TRBD1
v_call: TRBV6-1
clone_size: .
j_call: TRBJ2-2
cdr3_aa: CASVGTAYSNTGELFF
cdr3_nt: TGTGCCAGCGTCGGGACAGCCTATTCTAACACCGGGGAGCTGTTTTTT

d_call: TRBD1
v_call: TRBV5-4
clone_size: few
j_call: TRBJ2-5
cdr3_aa: CASSLRDRGRETQYF
cdr3_nt: TGTGCCAGCAGCTTGAGGGACAGGGGGCGGGAGACCCAGTACTTC

d_call: .
v_call: TRBV7-3
clone_size: few
j_call: TRBJ2-1
cdr3_aa: CASSENSRATEQFF
cdr3_nt: TGTGCCAGCAGCGAAAATTCTAGGGCAACTGAGCAGTTCTTC

d_call: TRBD2
v_call: TRBV6-1
clone_size: .
j_call: TRBJ2-1
cdr3_aa: CASSGTSGSSDEQFF
cdr3_nt: TGTGCCAGCAGTGGGACTAGCGGGAGCAGCGATGAGCAGTTCTTC

d_call: .
v_call: TRBV5-1
clone_size: few
j_call: TRBJ2-7
cdr3_aa: CASSLGRTAYEQYF
cdr3_nt: TGCGCCAGCAGCTTAGGACGGACAGCCTACGAGCAGTACTTC

d_call: .
v_call: TRBV5-1
clone_size: .
j_call: TRBJ1-2
cdr3_aa: CASGLGTAGPGYGYTF
cdr3_nt: TGCGCCAGCGGCTTGGGAACGGCGGGGCCGGGCTATGGCTACACCTTC

d_call: TRBD2
v_call: TRBV4-1
clone_size: .
j_call: TRBJ2-1
cdr3_aa: CASSILGLAGYNEQFF
cdr3_nt: TGCGCCAGCAGTATTCTTGGACTAGCGGGATACAATGAGCAGTTCTTC